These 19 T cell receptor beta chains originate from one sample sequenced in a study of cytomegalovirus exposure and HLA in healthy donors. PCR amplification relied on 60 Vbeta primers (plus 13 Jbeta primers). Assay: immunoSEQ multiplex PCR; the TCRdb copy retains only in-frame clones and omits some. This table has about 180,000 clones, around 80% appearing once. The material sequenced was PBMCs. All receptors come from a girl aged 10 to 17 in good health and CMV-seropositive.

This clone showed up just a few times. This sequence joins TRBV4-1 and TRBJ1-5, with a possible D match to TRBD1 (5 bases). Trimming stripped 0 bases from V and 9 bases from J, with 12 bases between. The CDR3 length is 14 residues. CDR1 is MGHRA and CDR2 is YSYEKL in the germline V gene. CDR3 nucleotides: TGCGCCAGCAGCCAAGATCAGGGCCCCCGGCCCCAGCATTTT. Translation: CASSQDQGPRPQHF.

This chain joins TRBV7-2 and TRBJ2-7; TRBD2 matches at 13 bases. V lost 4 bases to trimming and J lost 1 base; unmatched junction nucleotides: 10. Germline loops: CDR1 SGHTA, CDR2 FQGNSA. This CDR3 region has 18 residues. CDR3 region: CASSWTSGSVIGSYEQYF. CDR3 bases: TGTGCCAGCAGCTGGACTAGCGGGAGTGTAATAGGGTCCTACGAGCAGTACTTC.

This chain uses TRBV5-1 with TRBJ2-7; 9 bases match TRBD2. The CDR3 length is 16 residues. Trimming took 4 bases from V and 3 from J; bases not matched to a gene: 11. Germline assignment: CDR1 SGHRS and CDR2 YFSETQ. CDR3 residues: CASSNGLAGGGYEQYF. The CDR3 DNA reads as TGCGCCAGCAGCAACGGGCTGGCGGGAGGGGGCTACGAGCAGTACTTC.

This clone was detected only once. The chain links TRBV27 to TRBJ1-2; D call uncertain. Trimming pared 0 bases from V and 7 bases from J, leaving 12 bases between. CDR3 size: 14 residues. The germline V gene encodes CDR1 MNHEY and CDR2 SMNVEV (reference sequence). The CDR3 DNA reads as TGTGCCAGCAGTTTATCGTTGGAGGGTCTTGGCTACACCTTC. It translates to CASSLSLEGLGYTF.

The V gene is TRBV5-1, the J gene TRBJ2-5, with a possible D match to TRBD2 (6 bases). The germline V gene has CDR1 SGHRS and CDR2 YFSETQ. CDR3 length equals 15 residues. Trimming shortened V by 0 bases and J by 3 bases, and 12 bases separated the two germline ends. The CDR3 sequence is CASSLGRSGEETQYF. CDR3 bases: TGCGCCAGCAGCTTGGGCAGGTCGGGGGAAGAGACCCAGTACTTC.

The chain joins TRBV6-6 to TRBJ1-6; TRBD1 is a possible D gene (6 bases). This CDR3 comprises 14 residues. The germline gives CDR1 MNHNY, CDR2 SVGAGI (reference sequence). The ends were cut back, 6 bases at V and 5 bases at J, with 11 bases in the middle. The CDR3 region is CASRRTADNSPLHF. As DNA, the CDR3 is TGTGCCAGCAGAAGGACAGCGGATAATTCACCCCTCCACTTT.

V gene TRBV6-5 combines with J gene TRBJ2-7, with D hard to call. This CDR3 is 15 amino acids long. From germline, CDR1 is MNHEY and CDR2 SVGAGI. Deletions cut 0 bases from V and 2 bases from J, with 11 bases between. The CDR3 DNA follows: TGTGCCAGCAGTTACTCGACCGGAGCACCCTACGAGCAGTACTTC. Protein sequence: CASSYSTGAPYEQYF.

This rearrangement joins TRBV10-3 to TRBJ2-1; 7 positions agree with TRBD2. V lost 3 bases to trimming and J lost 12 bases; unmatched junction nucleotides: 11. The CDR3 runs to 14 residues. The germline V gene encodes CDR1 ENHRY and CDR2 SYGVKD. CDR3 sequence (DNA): TGTGCCATCAGTGACGAGGGAGGGCGGGTTAGGCAGTTCTTC. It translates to CAISDEGGRVRQFF.

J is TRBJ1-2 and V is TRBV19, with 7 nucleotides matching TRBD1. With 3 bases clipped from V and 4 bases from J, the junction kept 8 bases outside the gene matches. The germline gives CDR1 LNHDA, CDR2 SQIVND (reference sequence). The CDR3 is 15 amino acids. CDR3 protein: CASSIGQASLYGYTF. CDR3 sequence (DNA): TGTGCCAGTAGTATCGGACAGGCGTCGCTCTATGGCTACACCTTC.

The CDR3 is CASTMGDSHGTEAFF. For the CDR3, the DNA is TGTGCCAGCACAATGGGGGACAGCCATGGCACTGAAGCTTTCTTT. V gene TRBV6-6 combines with J gene TRBJ1-1; 7 positions match TRBD1. V lost 7 bases to trimming and J lost 4 bases; unmatched junction nucleotides: 12. CDR1 and CDR2 (germline): MNHNY, SVGAGI (reference sequence). The CDR3 totals 15 residues.

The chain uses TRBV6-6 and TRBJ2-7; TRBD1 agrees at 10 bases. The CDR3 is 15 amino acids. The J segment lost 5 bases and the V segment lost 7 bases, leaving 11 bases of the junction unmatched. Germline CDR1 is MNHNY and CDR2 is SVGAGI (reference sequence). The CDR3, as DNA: TGTGCCAGCACTTCCCGGGGACAGGGGAAAAACGAGCAGTACTTC. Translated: CASTSRGQGKNEQYF.

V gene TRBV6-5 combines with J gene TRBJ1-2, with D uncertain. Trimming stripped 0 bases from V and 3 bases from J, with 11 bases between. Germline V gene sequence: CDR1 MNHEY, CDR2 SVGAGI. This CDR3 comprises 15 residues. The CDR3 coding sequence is TGTGCCAGCAGTTACTCTCAGGCAGGCTACTATGGCTACACCTTC. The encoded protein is CASSYSQAGYYGYTF.

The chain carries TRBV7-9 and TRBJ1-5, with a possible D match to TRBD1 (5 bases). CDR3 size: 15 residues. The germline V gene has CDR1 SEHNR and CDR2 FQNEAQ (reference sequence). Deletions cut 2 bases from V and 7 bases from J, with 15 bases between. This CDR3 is CASSLTGGVEQPQHF. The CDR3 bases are TGTGCCAGCAGCTTAACCGGAGGGGTAGAGCAGCCCCAGCATTTT.

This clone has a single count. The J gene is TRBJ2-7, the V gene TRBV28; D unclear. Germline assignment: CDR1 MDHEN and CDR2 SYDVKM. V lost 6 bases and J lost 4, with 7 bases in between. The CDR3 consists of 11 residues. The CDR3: CASRGAYEQYF. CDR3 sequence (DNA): TGTGCCAGCAGAGGAGCATACGAGCAGTACTTC.

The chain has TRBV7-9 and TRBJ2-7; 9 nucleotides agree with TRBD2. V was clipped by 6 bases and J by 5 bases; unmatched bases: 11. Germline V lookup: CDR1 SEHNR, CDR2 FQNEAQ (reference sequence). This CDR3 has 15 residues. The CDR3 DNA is TGTGCCAGCAGTTCATCTAGCGGGAAGCTGCACGAGCAGTACTTC. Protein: CASSSSSGKLHEQYF.

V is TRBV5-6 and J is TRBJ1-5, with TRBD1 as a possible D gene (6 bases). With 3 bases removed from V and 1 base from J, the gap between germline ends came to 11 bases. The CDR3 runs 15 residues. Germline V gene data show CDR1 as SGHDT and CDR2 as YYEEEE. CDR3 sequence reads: CASSSRGYSNQPQHF. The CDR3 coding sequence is TGTGCCAGCAGCTCCAGGGGATACAGCAATCAGCCCCAGCATTTT.

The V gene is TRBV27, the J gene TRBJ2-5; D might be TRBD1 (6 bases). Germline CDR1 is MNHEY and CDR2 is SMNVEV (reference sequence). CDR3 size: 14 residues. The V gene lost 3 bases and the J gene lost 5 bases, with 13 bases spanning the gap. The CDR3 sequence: CASSLLGGGETQYF. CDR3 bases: TGTGCCAGCAGTTTGCTAGGGGGTGGCGAGACCCAGTACTTC.

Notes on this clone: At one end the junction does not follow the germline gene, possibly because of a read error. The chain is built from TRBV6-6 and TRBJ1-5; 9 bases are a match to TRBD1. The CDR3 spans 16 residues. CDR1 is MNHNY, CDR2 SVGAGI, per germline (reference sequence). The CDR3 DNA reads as TGTGCCAGCAGTGACTCGGACAGGGGAGGCGATCAGCCCCAGCATTTT. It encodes CASSDSDRGGDQPQHF.

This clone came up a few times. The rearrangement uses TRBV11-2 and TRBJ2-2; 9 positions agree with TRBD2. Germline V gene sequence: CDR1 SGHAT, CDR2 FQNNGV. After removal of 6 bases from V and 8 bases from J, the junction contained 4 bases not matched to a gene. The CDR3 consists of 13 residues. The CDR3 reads CASRGTSPGELFF. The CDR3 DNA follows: TGTGCCAGCAGGGGGACTAGCCCTGGGGAGCTGTTTTTT.